This entry lists 5 T cell receptor beta chains sequenced from one sample in a study of response to subunit inactivated influenza vaccine listed by TCRdb under 2018. Library preparation used RT-PCR. For sequencing, an Illumina HiSeq 2500 was employed. Using fastp at Q25 and MiXCR, TCRdb reprocessed the public reads and kept productive beta chains. Records with the same CDR3 protein are collapsed into one entry carrying the most frequent genes and DNA. For this sample there are 630,000 or so distinct CDR3 sequences; about a sixth appear just once. The ten top clones hold around 10% of the sample. The sequences come from PBMCs from blood, collected less than 13 days after vaccination. The receptors originated from a man aged 50-60 years who received an inactivated influenza vaccine. Donor details come from another sample of the same person, matched by shared clones.

This clonotype showed up just a few times. This chain connects TRBV9 to TRBJ2-2; perhaps TRBD2 as D (7 bases). The CDR3 runs to 15 residues. The V and J ends lost 2 bases and 3 bases respectively, with 11 bases between them. From germline, CDR1 is SGDLS and CDR2 YYNGEE. In nucleotides, the CDR3 is TGTGCCAGCAGCGTTGCGGGGGCGGACACCGGGGAGCTGTTTTTT. It is translated as CASSVAGADTGELFF.

This clonotype turned up a few times. The V call is TRBV12-3 or TRBV12-4, the J call TRBJ1-5; D may be TRBD1 (5 bases). The CDR3 length is 12 residues. Between the trimmed V and J ends, which lost 8 bases and 3 bases, there was a span of 8 bases. The chain's CDR3 is CASGGFNQPQHF. CDR3 in DNA: TGTGCCAGCGGGGGTTTCAATCAGCCCCAGCATTTT.

This clonotype has only a few counts. The V gene is TRBV20-1, the J gene TRBJ2-7, with D perhaps matching TRBD1 (5 bases). Germline lookup yields CDR1 DFQATT and CDR2 SNEGSKA (reference sequence). V lost 7 bases, J lost 5 bases, and 18 bases lay in between. CDR3 length: 13 residues. DNA for the CDR3: TGCAGTGTAAAGGCAGGGCTTGGAAACGAGCAGTACTTC. Its translation: CSVKAGLGNEQYF.

The CDR3 region has the DNA TGCAGTGCTAGAGGAGGGGGAGGCACTGAAGCTTTCTTT. This encodes CSARGGGGTEAFF. This chain connects TRBV20-1 to TRBJ1-1; tentative D call: TRBD1 (6 bases). Trimming removed 1 base at V and 4 bases at J, with 10 bases between. The CDR3 runs to 13 residues. Germline-derived CDR1 and CDR2 are DFQATT and SNEGSKA (reference sequence).

This clonotype was found a few times. The chain carries TRBV9 and TRBJ2-5, with D possibly matching TRBD2 (6 bases). Trimming took off 3 bases at V and 5 bases at J, with 11 bases between the two ends. Germline lookup yields CDR1 SGDLS and CDR2 YYNGEE. This CDR3 comprises 13 residues. The CDR3 nucleotides read TGTGCCAGCAGCGCGGAGGGGAGGGAGACCCAGTACTTC. It specifies CASSAEGRETQYF.